The 7 T cell receptor beta chains presented below share a single source sample, sequenced in a study of shared clonotypes between healthy human individuals. Sequencing used immunoSEQ multiplex PCR; TCRdb keeps in-frame clones, though not all of them. In the table there are over 95,000 clones, 68% of which are singletons. The sample was memory CD8+ T cells sorted from blood. Indicated subset: CD45RO+ cells pooled with CCR7-negative TemRA cells. The receptor source for this set is a young woman in good health.

The chain combines TRBV6-1 with TRBJ2-7; TRBD1 matches 11 bases. CDR1 and CDR2 (germline): MNHNS, SASEGT. The CDR3 extends over 15 amino acids. V was pared by 3 bases and J by 0 bases, with 1 base of the junction left unmatched. This chain's CDR3 is CASSDGTGGSYEQYF. The CDR3 nucleotides read TGTGCCAGCAGTGATGGGACAGGGGGCTCCTACGAGCAGTACTTC.

The genes are TRBV25-1 and TRBJ1-1, with TRBD1 as a possible D gene (6 bases). V was clipped by 2 bases and J by 6 bases, with 13 bases between them. Germline CDR1 and CDR2: MGHDK and SYGVNS. The CDR3 sequence is 14 residues long. In DNA form, the CDR3 reads TGTGCCAGCAGTGAACGTGGGGGCGCGGCTGAAGCTTTCTTT. This gives the protein CASSERGGAAEAFF.

The J gene is TRBJ1-3, the V gene TRBV28; no clear D gene. Germline assignment: CDR1 MDHEN and CDR2 SYDVKM. Between the trimmed V and J ends, which lost 5 bases and 2 bases, there was a span of 7 bases. CDR3 length equals 13 residues. The CDR3 region is CASSGKPGNTIYF. The CDR3 DNA sequence: TGTGCCAGCAGTGGGAAGCCTGGAAACACCATATATTTT.

This chain connects TRBV6-6 to TRBJ2-5; D is uncertain. The tail of the sequence fits TRBJ2-7 better, so the J call may be wrong. CDR3 size: 14 residues. Looked up from germline, CDR1 is MNHNY and CDR2 is SVGAGI (reference sequence). CDR3: CASSYSILSYEQYF. CDR3 bases: TGTGCCAGCAGTTACAGCATCCTCTCCTACGAGCAGTACTTC.

The gene calls are TRBV6-5 and TRBJ2-1; the match to TRBD2 covers 7 bases. With 7 bases clipped from V and 15 bases from J, the junction kept 15 bases outside the gene matches. Per germline, CDR1 MNHEY and CDR2 SVGAGI. This CDR3 spans 13 amino acids. The CDR3: CASTNQGGSRSFF. As DNA, the CDR3 is TGTGCCAGCACCAACCAGGGCGGGAGTCGATCGTTCTTC.

The chain couples TRBV6-5 to TRBJ2-1; 7 nucleotides line up with TRBD2. The junction had 13 bases not matched to a gene; V was cut back by 4 bases and J by 10 bases. Looked up from germline, CDR1 is MNHEY and CDR2 is SVGAGI. This CDR3 is 15 amino acids long. CDR3 bases: TGTGCCAGCAGTTTGGTCCTAGCGGCCTCCAGGGAGCAGTTCTTC. It yields the protein CASSLVLAASREQFF.

The CDR3 coding sequence is TGTGCCAGCAGAGTCGAGGGGGCGATCAATCAGCCCCAGCATTTT. Residues: CASRVEGAINQPQHF. This chain uses TRBV28 with TRBJ1-5, with 7 bases fitting TRBD1. The CDR3 is made up of 15 amino acids. The germline gives CDR1 MDHEN, CDR2 SYDVKM. J gave up 3 bases and V 6 bases, and 8 bases lay outside the gene matches.